This T cell receptor beta chain was sequenced for a study of CD8 T cells in ankylosing spondylitis. CDR3 length equals 15 residues. V lost 2 bases and J 2 bases, leaving 10 bases between the germline ends. Germline assignment: CDR1 MNHNS and CDR2 SASEGT. Via MiXCR, TCRdb re-called the 5' RACE reads, giving one row per CDR3 protein. Of over 600,000 distinct CDR3 sequences in the sample, over 15% were seen once. Comments on this clonotype: What it recognizes is unknown.

Broader study findings: Earlier studies detected some motif variants in reactive arthritis synovial fluid and blood. Ankylosing spondylitis blood seemed to carry a telltale TCR beta motif made of seven or eight highly homologous variants. Reportedly, matched ankylosing spondylitis synovial fluid was significantly enriched for disease-linked clones.

The chain joins TRBV6-1 to TRBJ1-3; D is perhaps TRBD1 (5 bases). Input material: blood, either unsorted or a sorted T cell fraction (not recorded which). This receptor was obtained from a male donor with ankylosing spondylitis. The CDR3 region has the DNA TGTGCCAGCAGTGAATCCAGGGTCGCTGGAAACACCATATATTTT. Translating gives CASSESRVAGNTIYF.